This T cell receptor (beta chain) stems from a study of tumor-infiltrating lymphocytes in primary liver carcinoma. About the study: Productive TCRbeta read counts per sample ran from roughly 3.5 to 7 million and were similar across tissue types. Study results and caveats: Pairs of tumor regions overlapped more than tumor-adjacent and tumor-blood pairs did.

Total RNA (around 500 ng) served as template for TCR beta cDNA synthesis primed by a constant-region primer. Employing slightly modified ARM-PCR, three nested multiplex PCR rounds were run, and these gave rise to the TCR beta libraries. For 10 cycles apiece, the opening two PCR rounds ran with TRBV1-TRBV30 forward primers and a C-beta reverse primer. TCRdb reprocessed the multiplex PCR reads with MiXCR, giving one entry per CDR3 protein. The repertoire holds approximately 110,000 distinct CDR3 sequences, with 64% as singletons. Germline V CDR1 and CDR2: MGHRA, YSYEKL. The CDR3 runs 19 residues. Co-extracting RNA and DNA was done with 20-30 mg of unsorted bulk tissue as input. Five separate regions per tumor were sampled. Concerning this clonotype: Its cognate antigen is unknown. One junction end does not reproduce the germline sequence, and a read error may be involved.

The rearrangement joins TRBV4-1 to TRBJ1-1, with D perhaps TRBD1 (6 bases). The source of this sequence is a woman aged 60 to 75 with primary liver carcinoma and hepatitis B virus infection. Sequenced material: liver tumor tissue from sampling region 3. Subset here: tumor region T3, left-lateral pole. The CDR3 DNA is TGCGCCAGCAGCCAAGATAGACGGGGGGCCTTCGCGGGCCATACTGAGGCTTTCTTT. Translating it yields CASSQDRRGAFAGHTEAFF.